Below are 32 T cell receptor beta chains sequenced from a single sample in a study of shared clonotypes between healthy human individuals. Produced via immunoSEQ multiplex PCR; TCRdb's table is partial and in-frame only. The sample records about a million clones, around 76% being singletons. The specimen sequenced was memory CD4+ T cells sorted from blood. This sample's subset: CD45RA-negative fraction. The receptors here all came from a man aged 18-30 years in good health.

This rearrangement joins TRBV4-3 to TRBJ2-3; 11 bases are shared with TRBD2. The CDR3 is 16 amino acids. The germline CDR1 and CDR2 sequences are LGHNA and YSLEER. V was clipped by 3 bases and J by 1 base; unmatched bases: 3. The DNA for the CDR3 is TGCGCCAGCAGCCACGCACTAGCGGGAGGCACAGATACGCAGTATTTT. Residues: CASSHALAGGTDTQYF.

This sequence joins TRBV30 and TRBJ2-2, with D possibly being TRBD1 (7 bases). Germline V CDR1 and CDR2: GTSNPN, SVGIG (reference sequence). The V end lost 3 bases, the J end lost 4 bases, and 18 bases lay between the germline ends. The CDR3 is 16 residues long. The CDR3 spells CAWRGRGELRTGELFF. For the CDR3, the DNA is TGTGCCTGGAGAGGCAGGGGGGAGTTGCGCACCGGGGAGCTGTTTTTT.

The chain combines TRBV7-2 with TRBJ1-2; D possibly corresponds to TRBD1 (6 bases). Trimming pared 2 bases from V and 5 bases from J, leaving 18 bases between. Germline V gives CDR1 SGHTA, CDR2 FQGNSA. There are 16 residues in the CDR3. CDR3 DNA sequence: TGTGCCAGCAGCTTAACCCCGGACAGTGGGGCGTATGGCTACACCTTC. This gives the protein CASSLTPDSGAYGYTF.

Comment on this clone: The same CDR3 is also encoded by other DNA sequences in this sample. The chain recombines TRBV5-1 with TRBJ1-3; D call uncertain. Germline-derived CDR1 and CDR2 are SGHRS and YFSETQ. The CDR3 length is 14 residues. V dropped 0 bases and J dropped 3 bases, with 7 bases sitting between them. The CDR3 loop is CASSLAGDGNTIYF. The CDR3, as DNA: TGCGCCAGCAGCTTGGCGGGAGATGGAAACACCATATATTTT. Full variable domain (outside the CDR3, taken from reference TRBV5-1 and TRBJ1-3): KAGVTQTPRYLIKTRGQQVTLSCSPISGHRSVSWYQQTPGQGLQFLFEYFSETQRNKGNFPGRFSGRQFSNSRSEMNVSTLELGDSALYLCASSLAGDGNTIYFGEGSWLTVV.

This clone has more than one count but fewer than ten. The J gene is TRBJ1-6, the V gene TRBV10-3; maybe TRBD1 (5 bases). V was clipped by 0 bases and J by 7 bases, with 7 bases between them. Germline CDR1 reads ENHRY; CDR2 reads SYGVKD. The CDR3 consists of 14 residues. The CDR3 reads CAISESAGNSPLHF. The CDR3 nucleotides read TGTGCCATCAGTGAGTCGGCAGGGAATTCACCCCTCCACTTT.

As regards this clone: This specimen includes other DNA sequences encoding the same CDR3. The chain has TRBV28 and TRBJ2-7; maybe TRBD2 (6 bases). V shed 2 bases and J shed 3 bases, with 8 bases lying between them. The V gene's germline CDR1 is MDHEN and CDR2 SYDVKM. The CDR3 extends over 13 amino acids. In DNA, the CDR3 is TGTGCCAGCAGTTTAGGAGGGTTCTACGAGCAGTACTTC. It codes for CASSLGGFYEQYF.

The rearrangement links TRBV18 to TRBJ1-1; 7 bases match TRBD1. This CDR3 contains 12 residues. CDR1 and CDR2 from the germline V gene are KGHSH and LQKENI. J was trimmed by 6 bases and V by 6 bases; bases with no gene match: 4. The CDR3 sequence is CASSMTGPEAFF. CDR3 nucleotide sequence: TGTGCCAGCTCCATGACAGGGCCTGAAGCTTTCTTT.

This sequence joins TRBV7-8 and TRBJ1-3, with D perhaps TRBD1 (5 bases). Trimming removed 5 bases from V and 4 bases from J, with 15 bases in between. Germline V gene sequence: CDR1 SGHVS, CDR2 FQNEAQ. The CDR3 has 15 residues. For the CDR3, the DNA is TGTGCCAGCAGCCCGGGGGTACAGATAGGAAACACCATATATTTT. Its protein is CASSPGVQIGNTIYF.

A few counts support this clone. The chain joins TRBV4-2 to TRBJ2-2, with TRBD1 matching 9 bases. The CDR3 is 17 residues long. Germline CDR1 reads LGHNA; CDR2 reads YNFKEQ. Trimming cost V 3 bases and J 4 bases; bases outside gene matches: 9. DNA of the CDR3: TGTGCCAGCAGCCAGAATTCCGGGACAGGGCGCACCGGGGAGCTGTTTTTT. Encoded protein: CASSQNSGTGRTGELFF.

The V and J genes are TRBV6-5 and TRBJ2-2; D is possibly TRBD2 (6 bases). The CDR3 is 16 residues long. Germline lookup yields CDR1 MNHEY and CDR2 SVGAGI. V lost 2 bases, J lost 0 bases, and 10 bases lay in between. The CDR3, as DNA: TGTGCCAGCAGTTACACGGCGGGGACGAACACCGGGGAGCTGTTTTTT. It encodes CASSYTAGTNTGELFF.

This sequence joins TRBV11-3 and TRBJ2-7; the match to TRBD2 covers 8 bases. CDR1 and CDR2 (germline): SGHNT, YENEEA. The CDR3 consists of 14 residues. With 1 base clipped from V and 7 bases from J, the junction kept 6 bases outside the gene matches. CDR3 sequence: CASSLASGSVEQYF. The DNA for the CDR3 is TGTGCCAGCAGCTTAGCGAGCGGGAGCGTGGAGCAGTACTTC. Drawing the rest from reference TRBV11-3 and TRBJ2-7, the complete variable domain is EAGVVQSPRYKIIEKKQPVAFWCNPISGHNTLYWYLQNLGQGPELLIRYENEEAVDDSQLPKDRFSAERLKGVDSTLKIQPAELGDSAVYLCASSLASGSVEQYFGPGTRLTVT.

The chain's CDR3 is CASSSDPGTAGLGQYF. CDR3 bases: TGTGCCAGCAGCTCCGACCCCGGGACAGCGGGTCTTGGACAGTACTTC. The J gene is TRBJ2-7, the V gene TRBV5-4; possibly TRBD1 for D (7 bases). This CDR3 is built from 16 residues. V was cut by 3 bases and J by 10 bases, with 26 bases left in between. Germline CDR1 SGHNT, CDR2 YYREEE (reference sequence).

This sequence joins TRBV29-1 and TRBJ2-1; D not certain. The germline V gene encodes CDR1 SQVTM and CDR2 ANQGSEA. The CDR3 contains 12 residues. V lost 3 bases and J 1 base, leaving 4 bases between the germline ends. CDR3 region: CSVDDSYNEQFF. CDR3 bases: TGCAGCGTTGACGATTCCTACAATGAGCAGTTCTTC.

This clone was seen only a few times. The chain is built from TRBV11-2 and TRBJ1-6; D remains unclear. Germline values: CDR1 SGHAT, CDR2 FQNNGV. With 3 bases removed from V and 10 bases from J, the gap between germline ends came to 10 bases. The CDR3 contains 13 residues. CDR3 in amino acids: CASSFNGFSPLHF. CDR3 in DNA: TGTGCCAGCAGCTTTAACGGGTTCTCACCCCTCCACTTT.

The rearrangement links TRBV28 to TRBJ2-7; 8 positions match TRBD1. V gave up 4 bases and J gave up 0 bases; unmatched junction bases: 8. CDR1 is MDHEN and CDR2 is SYDVKM in the germline V gene. The CDR3 sequence is 16 residues long. CDR3 protein: CASSSSDRGDSYEQYF. The CDR3 coding sequence is TGTGCCAGCAGTTCCTCAGACAGGGGCGACTCCTACGAGCAGTACTTC.

This clone showed up just a few times. V usage is TRBV6-1 and J usage is TRBJ2-1; TRBD2 agrees at 10 bases. Germline lookup yields CDR1 MNHNS and CDR2 SASEGT. This CDR3 spans 16 amino acids. The ends lost 4 bases at V and 2 bases at J; junction bases unmatched: 5. DNA for the CDR3: TGTGCCAGCAGTGTTTCTAGCGGGGGAGCCTACAATGAGCAGTTCTTC. Amino acids: CASSVSSGGAYNEQFF.

The chain couples TRBV9 to TRBJ1-3; 12 bases align to TRBD1. CDR1 is SGDLS and CDR2 is YYNGEE in the germline V gene. The CDR3 contains 15 residues. The junction had 3 bases not matched to a gene; V was cut back by 4 bases and J by 4 bases. CDR3 DNA: TGTGCCAGCAGCTTTGGGACAGGGGGCGGAAACACCATATATTTT. As protein: CASSFGTGGGNTIYF.

V is TRBV5-6 and J is TRBJ2-1; D remains ambiguous. In germline, CDR1 is SGHDT, CDR2 YYEEEE. The CDR3 sequence is 14 residues long. V was shortened by 10 bases and J by 0 bases, with 14 bases between the two germline ends. CDR3 nucleotides: TGTGCCGGTTCCTCGGGTAGCTCCTACAATGAGCAGTTCTTC. As protein: CAGSSGSSYNEQFF.

The chain combines TRBV6-6 with TRBJ1-6; D gene uncertain. Trimming left V 10 bases short and J 9 bases short, with 16 bases between. The CDR3 is 13 residues long. Germline values: CDR1 MNHNY, CDR2 SVGAGI (reference sequence). CDR3 bases: TGTGCCACCTACGACGCGGTTGGTTCACCCCTCCACTTT. Its protein product is CATYDAVGSPLHF.

V and J are TRBV30 and TRBJ2-3, with D possibly being TRBD1 or TRBD2 (6 bases each). The germline CDR1 and CDR2 sequences are GTSNPN and SVGIG (reference sequence). V was clipped by 1 base and J by 2 bases, with 10 bases between them. The CDR3 extends over 14 amino acids. In DNA form, the CDR3 reads TGTGCCTGGAGTGGGGGGGCTACCACAGATACGCAGTATTTT. Its protein is CAWSGGATTDTQYF. Full variable domain (remainder filled in from reference TRBV30 and TRBJ2-3): SQTIHQWPATLVQPVGSPLSLECTVEGTSNPNLYWYRQAAGRGLQLLFYSVGIGQISSEVPQNLSASRPQDRQFILSSKKLLLSDSGFYLCAWSGGATTDTQYFGPGTRLTVL.

The V and J genes are TRBV4-1 and TRBJ1-1, with D perhaps TRBD1 (5 bases). The CDR3 is 14 amino acids. The germline CDR1 and CDR2 sequences are MGHRA and YSYEKL. Trimming took 5 bases from V and 5 from J, leaving 15 bases between them. The CDR3 DNA is TGCGCCAGCAGCGGACGGGGCCTGGGGACTGAAGCTTTCTTT. Its translation is CASSGRGLGTEAFF.

In regard to this clone: Within the sample, other DNA sequences also encode this same CDR3. The chain carries TRBV7-9 and TRBJ2-3; D possibly uses TRBD1 or TRBD2 (5 bases each). The CDR3 consists of 14 residues. CDR1 SEHNR and CDR2 FQNEAQ come from the germline V gene (reference sequence). The V gene lost 0 bases and the J gene lost 5 bases, with 9 bases spanning the gap. This chain's CDR3 is CASSLAGAGDTQYF. The CDR3 region has the DNA TGTGCCAGCAGCTTAGCCGGGGCGGGAGATACGCAGTATTTT. Supplemented by reference TRBV7-9 and TRBJ2-3, the full variable domain reads DTGVSQNPRHKITKRGQNVTFRCDPISEHNRLYWYRQTLGQGPEFLTYFQNEAQLEKSRLLSDRFSAERPKGSFSTLEIQRTEQGDSAMYLCASSLAGAGDTQYFGPGTRLTVL.

This rearrangement joins TRBV6-1 to TRBJ2-2; 7 bases match TRBD1. The CDR3 consists of 16 residues. The V and J ends lost 2 bases and 6 bases, in that order; junction bases with no gene match: 9. Germline CDR1 MNHNS, CDR2 SASEGT. CDR3 coding DNA: TGTGCCAGCAGTGAATTCTTTAGGGGGCTAGCCGGGGAGCTGTTTTTT. It codes for CASSEFFRGLAGELFF.

This clone was seen a single time. The chain carries TRBV2 and TRBJ2-2; tentative D call: TRBD2 (6 bases). With 8 bases removed from V and 5 bases from J, the gap between germline ends came to 12 bases. Looked up from germline, CDR1 is SNHLY and CDR2 is FYNNEI. This CDR3 has 13 residues. CDR3 amino acids: CASQGLPTGELFF. The CDR3 DNA sequence: TGTGCCAGCCAGGGACTTCCTACCGGGGAGCTGTTTTTT.

This clone has a single count. The chain links TRBV19 to TRBJ1-6; a possible D gene is TRBD1 (6 bases). The CDR3 covers 15 residues. Germline CDR1 LNHDA, CDR2 SQIVND (reference sequence). V dropped 2 bases and J dropped 10 bases, with 15 bases sitting between them. CDR3 DNA: TGTGCCAGTAGTATATTAGCTGGGGGGGGCTCACCCCTCCACTTT. It translates to CASSILAGGGSPLHF.

The rearrangement uses TRBV18 and TRBJ2-7; D unclear. The germline V and J ends were trimmed by 2 bases and 3 bases, with 14 bases remaining between them. The germline CDR1 and CDR2 sequences are KGHSH and LQKENI. The CDR3 loop spans 15 amino acids. This chain's CDR3 is CASSPSRSEYYEQYF. The CDR3 bases are TGTGCCAGCTCACCAAGTAGGAGCGAGTACTACGAGCAGTACTTC. Drawing the rest from reference TRBV18 and TRBJ2-7, the complete variable domain is NAGVMQNPRHLVRRRGQEARLRCSPMKGHSHVYWYRQLPEEGLKFMVYLQKENIIDESGMPKERFSAEFPKEGPSILRIQQVVRGDSAAYFCASSPSRSEYYEQYFGPGTRLTVT.

This clone was detected once. The genes are TRBV10-3 and TRBJ2-1, with D unresolved. CDR3 length: 15 amino acids. Germline assignment: CDR1 ENHRY and CDR2 SYGVKD. V dropped 0 bases and J dropped 1 base, with 7 bases sitting between them. The CDR3, as DNA: TGTGCCATCAGTGAGTCGGGGAAATCCTACAATGAGCAGTTCTTC. It codes for CAISESGKSYNEQFF.

The chain joins TRBV19 to TRBJ1-2, with D possibly matching TRBD1 (6 bases). Trimming pared 5 bases from V and 8 bases from J, leaving 18 bases between. Germline lookup yields CDR1 LNHDA and CDR2 SQIVND (reference sequence). This CDR3 is built from 14 residues. As DNA, the CDR3 is TGTGCCAGTAGTCCCCGGGCGGGGGGCCAAGGCTACACCTTC. It specifies CASSPRAGGQGYTF.

The genes are TRBV2 and TRBJ2-2; TRBD2 is a possible D gene (6 bases). Germline values: CDR1 SNHLY, CDR2 FYNNEI. V dropped 5 bases and J dropped 3 bases, with 13 bases sitting between them. This CDR3 is 15 amino acids long. The CDR3 spells CASSRTTLDTGELFF. The CDR3 region has the DNA TGTGCCAGCAGTCGGACTACCCTGGACACCGGGGAGCTGTTTTTT.

Remarks on this clone: A far larger clone is one base from this, pointing to a likely read error. Different DNA sequences within this sample yield the same CDR3. The gene calls are TRBV29-1 and TRBJ2-2; possible D gene TRBD2, 5 bases. The CDR3 totals 11 residues. CDR1 and CDR2 (germline): SQVTM, ANQGSEA. DNA of the CDR3: TGCAGCGTTATGAACACCGGGGAACTGTTTTTT. As protein: CSVMNTGELFF.

The rearrangement joins TRBV11-3 to TRBJ1-6; TRBD1 might be the D (5 bases). The V end was cut by 5 bases, the J end by 7 bases, with 12 bases between. This CDR3 comprises 14 residues. Germline-derived CDR1 and CDR2 are SGHNT and YENEEA. The CDR3 region has the DNA TGTGCCAGCAGCGGTCGGGGGTACAATTCACCCCTCCACTTT. Translated: CASSGRGYNSPLHF.

The V gene is TRBV5-1, the J gene TRBJ1-4, with D uncertain. Trimming stripped 5 bases from V and 3 bases from J, with 11 bases between. The CDR3 runs to 14 residues. Germline V gives CDR1 SGHRS, CDR2 YFSETQ. Written as DNA, the CDR3 is TGCGCCAGCAGTCAGACTGGTTCTAATGAAAAACTGTTTTTT. Protein sequence: CASSQTGSNEKLFF. Full variable domain (remainder filled in from reference TRBV5-1 and TRBJ1-4): KAGVTQTPRYLIKTRGQQVTLSCSPISGHRSVSWYQQTPGQGLQFLFEYFSETQRNKGNFPGRFSGRQFSNSRSEMNVSTLELGDSALYLCASSQTGSNEKLFFGSGTQLSVL.